These 26 T cell receptor beta chains were all obtained from the same sample, sequenced in a study of cytomegalovirus exposure and HLA in healthy donors. PCR amplification relied on 60 Vbeta primers (plus 13 Jbeta primers). Method: immunoSEQ multiplex PCR; TCRdb's copy keeps in-frame clones and lacks some. The table includes more than 200,000 clones, approximately 80% detected once. Specimen: PBMCs. Receptors were obtained from a man between 40 and 49 years old in good health and CMV-seronegative.

The J gene is TRBJ2-5, the V gene TRBV7-3; unclear D gene. Trimming pared 2 bases from V and 5 bases from J, leaving 9 bases between. Germline values: CDR1 SGHTA, CDR2 FQGTGA. The CDR3 length is 13 residues. The CDR3 spells CASSLYPRETQYF. CDR3 in DNA: TGTGCCAGCAGCTTATATCCGCGGGAGACCCAGTACTTC.

V gene TRBV6-1 combines with J gene TRBJ2-7, with 7 bases identical to TRBD2. The V and J ends lost 6 bases and 6 bases, in that order; junction bases with no gene match: 11. The germline gives CDR1 MNHNS, CDR2 SASEGT. This CDR3 comprises 14 residues. The CDR3, as DNA: TGTGCCAGCAGAGCCTATAGTGGGGGGGTCGAGCAGTACTTC. Its translation is CASRAYSGGVEQYF.

V and J are TRBV27 and TRBJ1-1, with 7 bases fitting TRBD1. Trimming cost V 4 bases and J 6 bases; bases outside gene matches: 5. CDR1 is MNHEY and CDR2 is SMNVEV in the germline V gene (reference sequence). This CDR3 is built from 13 residues. In DNA, the CDR3 is TGTGCCAGCAGTTCGACAGGGATCGCTGAAGCTTTCTTT. As protein: CASSSTGIAEAFF.

The V call is TRBV2, the J call TRBJ2-1, with TRBD2 matching 16 bases. The CDR3 length is 18 residues. V shed 6 bases, J shed 7 bases, and the junction held 12 bases outside the gene matches. The germline gives CDR1 SNHLY, CDR2 FYNNEI. The DNA for the CDR3 is TGTGCCAGCAGACCCACCGGGACTAGCGGGAGGGATGGGAATGAGCAGTTCTTC. As protein: CASRPTGTSGRDGNEQFF. The full variable domain, in which reference TRBV2 and TRBJ2-1 provide the parts outside the CDR3, is EPEVTQTPSHQVTQMGQEVILRCVPISNHLYFYWYRQILGQKVEFLVSFYNNEISEKSEIFDDQFSVERPDGSNFTLKIRSTKLEDSAMYFCASRPTGTSGRDGNEQFFGPGTRLTVL.

The chain carries TRBV7-6 and TRBJ2-1; no definite D call. The CDR3 consists of 15 residues. V was shortened by 5 bases and J by 4 bases, with 15 bases between the two germline ends. The germline V gene has CDR1 SGHVS and CDR2 FNYEAQ. CDR3: CASSRARPPYNEQFF. DNA of the CDR3: TGTGCCAGCAGCCGAGCCCGTCCTCCTTACAATGAGCAGTTCTTC.

This chain connects TRBV7-9 to TRBJ1-3; D is unresolved. The CDR3 is 15 residues long. CDR1 is SEHNR, CDR2 FQNEAQ, per germline (reference sequence). Trimming took off 5 bases at V and 1 base at J, with 12 bases between the two ends. Here the CDR3 reads CASSTVGSSGNTIYF. CDR3 nucleotides: TGTGCCAGCAGCACAGTAGGTTCTTCTGGAAACACCATATATTTT.

The V call is TRBV2, the J call TRBJ2-5, with TRBD2 identical over 10 bases. Looked up from germline, CDR1 is SNHLY and CDR2 is FYNNEI. CDR3 length: 17 amino acids. Germline trimming cut 9 bases from V and 2 bases from J; bases unmatched to any gene: 15. The CDR3 bases are TGTGCCAGTCGCTATTCTCCCGGGACTAGCGCGCAAGAGACCCAGTACTTC. It translates to CASRYSPGTSAQETQYF.

The V call is TRBV6-5, the J call TRBJ2-7; D is unclear. The CDR3 is 11 amino acids. Germline V gives CDR1 MNHEY, CDR2 SVGAGI. The V gene lost 7 bases and the J gene lost 4 bases, with 8 bases spanning the gap. CDR3 DNA: TGTGCCAGCACGCTAGTTTACGAGCAGTACTTC. Amino acids: CASTLVYEQYF.

In DNA form, the CDR3 reads TGTGCCAGCAGTGGACAGGGGGGGTGGGAGACCCAGTACTTC. It yields the protein CASSGQGGWETQYF. The J gene is TRBJ2-5, the V gene TRBV25-1, with 9 bases identical to TRBD1. Germline V CDR1 and CDR2: MGHDK, SYGVNS. The CDR3 has 14 amino acids. The ends lost 4 bases at V and 5 bases at J; junction bases unmatched: 5.

J is TRBJ2-7 and V is TRBV10-3, with 7 bases aligning to TRBD1. The CDR3 is made up of 16 amino acids. V was pared by 5 bases and J by 0 bases, with 10 bases of the junction left unmatched. CDR1 ENHRY and CDR2 SYGVKD come from the germline V gene. CDR3 loop: CAISPAPGGSSYEQYF. The CDR3 DNA sequence: TGTGCCATCAGTCCAGCCCCAGGGGGAAGCTCCTACGAGCAGTACTTC.

The J gene is TRBJ2-7, the V gene TRBV20-1; D unclear. CDR1 DFQATT and CDR2 SNEGSKA come from the germline V gene (reference sequence). Trimming cost V 5 bases and J 3 bases, with 5 bases left between them. This CDR3 is built from 10 residues. The CDR3 spells CSALRYEQYF. In DNA, the CDR3 is TGCAGTGCTCTACGCTACGAGCAGTACTTC.

For this clone: Other DNA sequences in the sample encode the same CDR3. V and J are TRBV7-2 and TRBJ2-1; possibly TRBD2 for D (5 bases). The CDR3 is 12 residues long. Looked up from germline, CDR1 is SGHTA and CDR2 is FQGNSA. Trimming left V 1 base short and J 9 bases short, with 7 bases between. The CDR3 DNA follows: TGTGCCAGCAGCTTAGTGGGAGTTGAGCAGTTCTTC. Residues: CASSLVGVEQFF.

V and J are TRBV10-3 and TRBJ2-1; D is possibly TRBD2 (5 bases). The germline V gene has CDR1 ENHRY and CDR2 SYGVKD. The CDR3 contains 19 residues. V was trimmed by 4 bases and J by 6 bases, leaving 28 bases between them. The CDR3 region has the DNA TGTGCCATCAGTGGCATGGGTTTACTCTTGGGCAACGGAGGCAATGAGCAGTTCTTC. Translated: CAISGMGLLLGNGGNEQFF.

The V and J genes are TRBV29-1 and TRBJ1-2; TRBD1 matches at 7 bases. The CDR3 sequence is 12 residues long. Per the germline V gene, CDR1 is SQVTM and CDR2 is ANQGSEA. The V and J ends lost 4 bases and 3 bases, in that order; junction bases with no gene match: 2. The CDR3 region has the DNA TGCAGCGTTGTAACAGGGGACTATGGCTACACCTTC. Its protein product is CSVVTGDYGYTF. Full variable domain (rest looked up from reference TRBV29-1 and TRBJ1-2): SAVISQKPSRDICQRGTSLTIQCQVDSQVTMMFWYRQQPGQSLTLIATANQGSEATYESGFVIDKFPISRPNLTFSTLTVSNMSPEDSSIYLCSVVTGDYGYTFGSGTRLTVV.

The V call is TRBV7-6, the J call TRBJ1-5; weak D call: TRBD1 (6 bases). The CDR3 has 14 amino acids. V dropped 0 bases and J dropped 6 bases, with 9 bases sitting between them. Germline assignment: CDR1 SGHVS and CDR2 FNYEAQ. CDR3 sequence: CASSLAGGGQPQHF. DNA of the CDR3: TGTGCCAGCAGCTTAGCAGGGGGTGGTCAGCCCCAGCATTTT.

This clone was seen a few times. The chain employs TRBV5-6 and TRBJ2-7, with 7 bases aligning to TRBD1. V trimming: 1 base; J trimming: 2 bases; junction bases outside the gene matches: 6. Germline CDR1 SGHDT, CDR2 YYEEEE. This CDR3 spans 15 amino acids. The CDR3 bases are TGTGCCAGCAGCTTGAGCCCGGGACAGACCTACGAGCAGTACTTC. Amino acids: CASSLSPGQTYEQYF.

This chain joins TRBV9 and TRBJ1-2, with TRBD1 matching 8 bases. The CDR3 covers 14 residues. Germline CDR1 and CDR2: SGDLS and YYNGEE. V lost 2 bases to trimming and J lost 7 bases; unmatched junction nucleotides: 7. The CDR3 protein is CASSVSRGQGGYTF. CDR3 in DNA: TGTGCCAGCAGCGTCTCCAGGGGGCAGGGTGGCTACACCTTC.

The chain employs TRBV5-1 and TRBJ2-2, with TRBD1 as a possible D gene (6 bases). CDR3 length: 15 amino acids. Germline CDR1 and CDR2: SGHRS and YFSETQ. The V and J ends lost 2 bases and 4 bases respectively, with 12 bases between them. In nucleotides, the CDR3 is TGCGCCAGCAGCTTAGACACAGGGAGCACCGGGGAGCTGTTTTTT. Protein product: CASSLDTGSTGELFF.

J is TRBJ2-7 and V is TRBV2; 7 nucleotides align to TRBD1. The CDR3 is made up of 14 amino acids. The V and J ends lost 6 bases and 5 bases, in that order; junction bases with no gene match: 10. Germline V gene lookup returns CDR1 SNHLY and CDR2 FYNNEI. The DNA for the CDR3 is TGTGCCAGCAGCCGTTACAGGGGTCAGGACGAGCAGTACTTC. It codes for CASSRYRGQDEQYF.

This clone was counted only a few times. V is TRBV18 and J is TRBJ2-1; D might be TRBD1 (5 bases). In germline, CDR1 is KGHSH, CDR2 LQKENI. Trimming took off 3 bases at V and 4 bases at J, with 13 bases between the two ends. CDR3 length: 15 residues. CDR3 nucleotides: TGTGCCAGCTCACCGTCCAGGGTGAATTACAATGAGCAGTTCTTC. Residues: CASSPSRVNYNEQFF. The whole variable domain, remainder taken from reference TRBV18 and TRBJ2-1, is NAGVMQNPRHLVRRRGQEARLRCSPMKGHSHVYWYRQLPEEGLKFMVYLQKENIIDESGMPKERFSAEFPKEGPSILRIQQVVRGDSAAYFCASSPSRVNYNEQFFGPGTRLTVL.

The J gene is TRBJ2-2, the V gene TRBV30, with D possibly TRBD1 on 5 matching bases. The CDR3 has 14 amino acids. With 1 base removed from V and 3 bases from J, the gap between germline ends came to 9 bases. Germline V gives CDR1 GTSNPN, CDR2 SVGIG (reference sequence). The CDR3 spells CAWSEDSDTGELFF. In DNA form, the CDR3 reads TGTGCCTGGAGTGAAGACAGTGACACCGGGGAGCTGTTTTTT.

V is TRBV7-2 and J is TRBJ2-1, with 14 bases that match TRBD2. This CDR3 region has 15 residues. From germline, CDR1 is SGHTA and CDR2 FQGNSA. The junction had 1 base not matched to a gene; V was cut back by 1 base and J by 8 bases. CDR3 DNA sequence: TGTGCCAGCAGCTTAGTGGGACTAGCGGGGGATGAGCAGTTCTTC. Its protein is CASSLVGLAGDEQFF.

The CDR3 sequence: CASSYSGRRVGWPQHF. DNA of the CDR3: TGTGCCAGCAGTTACTCAGGCCGGCGGGTGGGGTGGCCCCAGCATTTT. The rearrangement links TRBV6-6 to TRBJ1-5, with D unclear. Germline CDR1 and CDR2: MNHNY and SVGAGI (reference sequence). Trimming removed 0 bases from V and 9 bases from J, with 18 bases in between. The CDR3 runs to 16 residues.

The chain couples TRBV5-1 to TRBJ1-5, with D uncertain. The CDR3 totals 14 residues. Germline CDR1 and CDR2: SGHRS and YFSETQ. Trimming left V 1 base short and J 5 bases short, with 10 bases between. CDR3 coding DNA: TGCGCCAGCAGCTTGAATGGAGGAGATCAGCCCCAGCATTTT. Its protein product is CASSLNGGDQPQHF.

The chain couples TRBV30 to TRBJ1-2, with D tentatively TRBD1 (5 bases). V was trimmed by 0 bases and J by 5 bases, leaving 16 bases between them. The length of the CDR3 is 15 residues. Germline V CDR1 and CDR2: GTSNPN, SVGIG (reference sequence). The chain's CDR3 is CAWSVQGAGKYGYTF. CDR3 in DNA: TGTGCCTGGAGTGTACAAGGGGCAGGGAAGTATGGCTACACCTTC.

This sequence joins TRBV4-3 and TRBJ1-1; D call uncertain. Trimming cost V 1 base and J 1 base, with 4 bases left between them. The germline CDR1 and CDR2 sequences are LGHNA and YSLEER. The CDR3 is 13 residues long. CDR3 nucleotides: TGCGCCAGCAGCCAAGGAGGGAACACTGAAGCTTTCTTT. The encoded protein is CASSQGGNTEAFF.